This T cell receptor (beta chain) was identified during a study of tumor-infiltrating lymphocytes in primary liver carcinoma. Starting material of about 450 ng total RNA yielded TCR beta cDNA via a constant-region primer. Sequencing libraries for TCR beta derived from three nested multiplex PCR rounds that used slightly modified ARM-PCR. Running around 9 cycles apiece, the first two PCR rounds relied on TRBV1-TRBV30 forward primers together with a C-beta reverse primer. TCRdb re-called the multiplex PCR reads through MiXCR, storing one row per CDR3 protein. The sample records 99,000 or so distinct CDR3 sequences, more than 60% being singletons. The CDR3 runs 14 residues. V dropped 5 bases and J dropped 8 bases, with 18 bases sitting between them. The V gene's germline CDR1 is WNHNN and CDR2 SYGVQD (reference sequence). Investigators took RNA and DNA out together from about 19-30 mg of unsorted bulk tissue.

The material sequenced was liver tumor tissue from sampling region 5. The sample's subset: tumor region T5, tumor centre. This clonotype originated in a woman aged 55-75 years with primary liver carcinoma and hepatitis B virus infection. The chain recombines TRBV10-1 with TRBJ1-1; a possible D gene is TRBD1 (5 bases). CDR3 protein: CASSRQSSGSEAFF. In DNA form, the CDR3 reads TGCGCCAGCAGTCGACAGAGTTCGGGGTCAGAAGCTTTCTTT.